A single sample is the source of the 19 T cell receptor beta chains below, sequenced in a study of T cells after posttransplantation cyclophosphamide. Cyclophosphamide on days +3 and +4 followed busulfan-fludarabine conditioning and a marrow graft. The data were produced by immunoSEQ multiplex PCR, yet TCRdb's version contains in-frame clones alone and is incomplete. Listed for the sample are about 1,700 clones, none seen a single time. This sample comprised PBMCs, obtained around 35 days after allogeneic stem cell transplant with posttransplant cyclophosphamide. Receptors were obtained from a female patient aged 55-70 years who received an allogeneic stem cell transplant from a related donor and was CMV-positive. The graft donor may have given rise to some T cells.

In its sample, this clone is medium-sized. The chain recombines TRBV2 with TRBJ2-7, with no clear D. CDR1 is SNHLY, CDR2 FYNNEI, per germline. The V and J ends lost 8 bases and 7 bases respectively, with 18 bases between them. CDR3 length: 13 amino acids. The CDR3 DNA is TGTGCCAGCGACTGGAGAGGAAAAGAGGAGCAGTACTTC. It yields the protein CASDWRGKEEQYF.

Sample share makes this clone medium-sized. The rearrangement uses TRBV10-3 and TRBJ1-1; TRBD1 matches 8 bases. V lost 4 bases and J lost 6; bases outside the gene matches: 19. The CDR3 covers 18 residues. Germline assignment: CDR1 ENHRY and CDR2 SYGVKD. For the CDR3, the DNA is TGTGCCATCAGTGGGAGTTTAGGTGAGACAGGGGTTAGCGCTGAAGCTTTCTTT. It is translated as CAISGSLGETGVSAEAFF.

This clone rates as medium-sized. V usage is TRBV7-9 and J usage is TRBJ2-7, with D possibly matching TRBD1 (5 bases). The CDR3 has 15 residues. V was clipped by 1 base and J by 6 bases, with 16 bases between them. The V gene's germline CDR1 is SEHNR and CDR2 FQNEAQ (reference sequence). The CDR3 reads CASSLGTRALGEQYF. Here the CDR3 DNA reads TGTGCCAGCAGCTTAGGAACCAGGGCCTTAGGCGAGCAGTACTTC.

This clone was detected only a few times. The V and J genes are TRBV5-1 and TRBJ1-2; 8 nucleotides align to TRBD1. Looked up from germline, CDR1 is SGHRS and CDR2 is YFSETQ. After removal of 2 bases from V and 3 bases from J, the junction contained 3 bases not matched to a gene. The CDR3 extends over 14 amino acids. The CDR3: CASSFLTGDYGYTF. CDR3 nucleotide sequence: TGCGCCAGCAGCTTTTTGACAGGGGACTATGGCTACACCTTC.

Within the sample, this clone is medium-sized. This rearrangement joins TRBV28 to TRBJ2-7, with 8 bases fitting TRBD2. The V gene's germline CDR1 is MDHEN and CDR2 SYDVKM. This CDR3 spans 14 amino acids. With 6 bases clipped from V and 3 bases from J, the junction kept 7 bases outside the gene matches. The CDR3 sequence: CASSPRGGFYEQYF. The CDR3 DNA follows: TGTGCCAGCAGCCCCCGGGGGGGCTTCTACGAGCAGTACTTC.

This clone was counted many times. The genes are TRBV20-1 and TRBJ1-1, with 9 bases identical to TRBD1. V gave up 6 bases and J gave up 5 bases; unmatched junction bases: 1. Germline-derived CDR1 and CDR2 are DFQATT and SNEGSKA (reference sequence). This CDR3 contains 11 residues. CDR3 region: CSATGGTEAFF. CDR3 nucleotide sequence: TGCAGTGCGACAGGGGGAACTGAAGCTTTCTTT.

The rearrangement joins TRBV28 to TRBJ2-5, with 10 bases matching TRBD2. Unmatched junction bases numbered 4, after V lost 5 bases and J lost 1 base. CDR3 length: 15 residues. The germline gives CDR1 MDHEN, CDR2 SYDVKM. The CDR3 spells CASSGLAGGQETQYF. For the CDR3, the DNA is TGTGCCAGCAGTGGGTTAGCGGGGGGCCAAGAGACCCAGTACTTC.

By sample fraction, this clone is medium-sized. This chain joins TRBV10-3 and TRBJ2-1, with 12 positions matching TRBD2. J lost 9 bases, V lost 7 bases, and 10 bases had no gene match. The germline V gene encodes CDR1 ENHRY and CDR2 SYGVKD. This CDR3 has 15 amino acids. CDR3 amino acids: CAITSSSGREVEQFF. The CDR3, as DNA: TGTGCCATCACCTCCTCTAGCGGGAGGGAGGTTGAGCAGTTCTTC.

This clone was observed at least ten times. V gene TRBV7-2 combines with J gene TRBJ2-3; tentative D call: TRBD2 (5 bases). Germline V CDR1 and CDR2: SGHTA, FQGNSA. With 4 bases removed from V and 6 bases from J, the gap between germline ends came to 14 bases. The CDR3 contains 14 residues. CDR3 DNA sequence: TGTGCCAGCAGCTCTTACCTAGCTTTGGATACGCAGTATTTT. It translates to CASSSYLALDTQYF.

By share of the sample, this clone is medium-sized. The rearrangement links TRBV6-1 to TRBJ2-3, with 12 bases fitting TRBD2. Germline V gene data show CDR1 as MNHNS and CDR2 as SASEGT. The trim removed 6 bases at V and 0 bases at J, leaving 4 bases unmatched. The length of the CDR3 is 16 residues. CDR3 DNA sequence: TGTGCCAGCAGAGAACTAGCGGGAGGTAGCACAGATACGCAGTATTTT. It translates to CASRELAGGSTDTQYF.

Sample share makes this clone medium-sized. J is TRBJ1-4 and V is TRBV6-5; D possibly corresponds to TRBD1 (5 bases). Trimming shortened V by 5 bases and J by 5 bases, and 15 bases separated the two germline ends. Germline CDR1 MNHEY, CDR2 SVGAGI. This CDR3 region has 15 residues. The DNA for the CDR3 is TGTGCCAGCAGTCCCCCGGGACGGGGGAATGAAAAACTGTTTTTT. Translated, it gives CASSPPGRGNEKLFF.

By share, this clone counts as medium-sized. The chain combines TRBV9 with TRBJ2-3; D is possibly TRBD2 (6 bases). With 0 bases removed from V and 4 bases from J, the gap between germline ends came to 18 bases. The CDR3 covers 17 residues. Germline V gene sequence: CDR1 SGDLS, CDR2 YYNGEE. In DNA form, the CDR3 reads TGTGCCAGCAGCGTAGAACCGGTCACTAGCCGCGCAGATACGCAGTATTTT. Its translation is CASSVEPVTSRADTQYF.

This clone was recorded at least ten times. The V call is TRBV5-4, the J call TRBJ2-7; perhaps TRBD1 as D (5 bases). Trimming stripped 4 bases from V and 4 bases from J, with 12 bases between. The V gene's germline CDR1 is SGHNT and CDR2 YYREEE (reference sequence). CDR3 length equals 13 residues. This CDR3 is CASSVDSKYEQYF. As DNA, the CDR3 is TGTGCCAGCAGCGTTGACAGTAAATACGAGCAGTACTTC.

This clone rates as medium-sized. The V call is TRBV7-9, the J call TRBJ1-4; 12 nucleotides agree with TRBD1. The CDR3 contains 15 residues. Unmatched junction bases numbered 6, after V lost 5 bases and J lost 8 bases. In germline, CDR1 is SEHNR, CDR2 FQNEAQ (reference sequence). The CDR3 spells CASSTTGTGGEKLFF. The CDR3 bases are TGTGCCAGCAGCACCACCGGGACAGGGGGCGAAAAACTGTTTTTT. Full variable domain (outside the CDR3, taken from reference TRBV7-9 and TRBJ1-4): DTGVSQNPRHKITKRGQNVTFRCDPISEHNRLYWYRQTLGQGPEFLTYFQNEAQLEKSRLLSDRFSAERPKGSFSTLEIQRTEQGDSAMYLCASSTTGTGGEKLFFGSGTQLSVL.

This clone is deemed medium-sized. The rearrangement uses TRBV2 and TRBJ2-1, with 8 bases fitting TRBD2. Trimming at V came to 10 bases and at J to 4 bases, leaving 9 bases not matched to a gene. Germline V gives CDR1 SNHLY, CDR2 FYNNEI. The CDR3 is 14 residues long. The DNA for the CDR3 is TGTGCCATCAAGACAGCGGGAGTGTACAATGAGCAGTTCTTC. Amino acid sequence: CAIKTAGVYNEQFF.

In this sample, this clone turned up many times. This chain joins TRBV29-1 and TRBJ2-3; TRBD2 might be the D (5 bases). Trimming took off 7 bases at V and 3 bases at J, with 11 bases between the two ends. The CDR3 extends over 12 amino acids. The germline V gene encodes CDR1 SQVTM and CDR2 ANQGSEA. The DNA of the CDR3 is TGCAGCGCCTTACTAGGGACAGATACGCAGTATTTT. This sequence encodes CSALLGTDTQYF.

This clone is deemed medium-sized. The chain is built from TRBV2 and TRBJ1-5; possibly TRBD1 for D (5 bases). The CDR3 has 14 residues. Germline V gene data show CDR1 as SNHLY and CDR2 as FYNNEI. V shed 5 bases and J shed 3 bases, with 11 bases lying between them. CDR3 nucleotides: TGTGCCAGCAGTCTTGACAGCTCCAATCAGCCCCAGCATTTT. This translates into CASSLDSSNQPQHF.

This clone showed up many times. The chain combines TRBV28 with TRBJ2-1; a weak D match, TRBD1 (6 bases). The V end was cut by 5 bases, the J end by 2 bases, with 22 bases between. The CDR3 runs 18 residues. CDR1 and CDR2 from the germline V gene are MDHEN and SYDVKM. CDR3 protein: CASSLPTRQAKPYNEQFF. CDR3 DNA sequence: TGTGCCAGCAGTCTACCGACTCGACAGGCCAAACCCTACAATGAGCAGTTCTTC.

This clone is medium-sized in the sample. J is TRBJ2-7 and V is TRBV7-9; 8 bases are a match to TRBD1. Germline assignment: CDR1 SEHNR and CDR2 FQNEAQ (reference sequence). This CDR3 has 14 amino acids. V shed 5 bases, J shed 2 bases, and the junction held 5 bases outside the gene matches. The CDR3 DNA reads TGTGCCAGCAGCCCCGGACAGGGAACCTACGAGCAGTACTTC. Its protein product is CASSPGQGTYEQYF.